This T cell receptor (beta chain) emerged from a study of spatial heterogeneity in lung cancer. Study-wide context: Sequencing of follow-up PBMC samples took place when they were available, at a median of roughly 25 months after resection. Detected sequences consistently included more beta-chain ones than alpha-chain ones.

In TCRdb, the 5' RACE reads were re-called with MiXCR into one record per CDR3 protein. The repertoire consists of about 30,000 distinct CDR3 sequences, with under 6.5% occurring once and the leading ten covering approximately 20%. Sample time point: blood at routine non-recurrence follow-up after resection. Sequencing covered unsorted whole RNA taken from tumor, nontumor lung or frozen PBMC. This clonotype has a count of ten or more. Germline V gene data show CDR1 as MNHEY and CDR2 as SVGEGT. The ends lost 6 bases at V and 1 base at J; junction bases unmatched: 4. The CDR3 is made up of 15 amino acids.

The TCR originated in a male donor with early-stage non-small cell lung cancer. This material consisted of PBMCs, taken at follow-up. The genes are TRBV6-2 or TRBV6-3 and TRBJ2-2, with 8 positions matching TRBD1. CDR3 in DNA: TGTGCCAGCAGCCCGACAGGGGTGAACACCGGGGAGCTGTTTTTT. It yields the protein CASSPTGVNTGELFF.